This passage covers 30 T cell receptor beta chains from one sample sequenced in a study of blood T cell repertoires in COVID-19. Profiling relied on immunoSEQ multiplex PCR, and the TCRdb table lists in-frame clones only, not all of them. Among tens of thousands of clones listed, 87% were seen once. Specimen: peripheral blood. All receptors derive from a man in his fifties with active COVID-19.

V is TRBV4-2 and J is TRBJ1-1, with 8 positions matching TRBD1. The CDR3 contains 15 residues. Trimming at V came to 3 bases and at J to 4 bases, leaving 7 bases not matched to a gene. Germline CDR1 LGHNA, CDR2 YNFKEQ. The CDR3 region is CASSQGQQGGTEAFF. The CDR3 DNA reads TGTGCCAGCAGCCAGGGTCAACAGGGGGGCACTGAAGCTTTCTTT.

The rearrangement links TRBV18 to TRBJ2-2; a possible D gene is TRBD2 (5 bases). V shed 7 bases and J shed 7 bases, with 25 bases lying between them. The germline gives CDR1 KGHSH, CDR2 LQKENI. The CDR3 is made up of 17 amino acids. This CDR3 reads CASFVSSQKLSGGELFF. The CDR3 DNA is TGTGCCAGCTTCGTCTCAAGTCAGAAGTTGAGCGGCGGGGAGCTGTTTTTT.

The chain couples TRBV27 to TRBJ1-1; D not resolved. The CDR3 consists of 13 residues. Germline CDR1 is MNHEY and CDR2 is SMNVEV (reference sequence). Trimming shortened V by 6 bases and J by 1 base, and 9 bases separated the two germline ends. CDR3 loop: CASRIRGNTEAFF. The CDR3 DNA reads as TGTGCCAGCAGAATTCGCGGGAACACTGAAGCTTTCTTT.

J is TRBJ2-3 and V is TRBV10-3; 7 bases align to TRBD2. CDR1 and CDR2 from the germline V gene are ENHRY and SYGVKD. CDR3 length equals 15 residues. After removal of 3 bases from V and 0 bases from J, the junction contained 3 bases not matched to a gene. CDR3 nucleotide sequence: TGTGCCATCAGTGACCCTAGCGGTAGCACAGATACGCAGTATTTT. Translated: CAISDPSGSTDTQYF.

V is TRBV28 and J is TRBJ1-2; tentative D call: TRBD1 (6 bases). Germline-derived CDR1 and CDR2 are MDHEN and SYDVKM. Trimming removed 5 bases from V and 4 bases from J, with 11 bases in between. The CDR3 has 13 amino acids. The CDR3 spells CASSPGTTYGYTF. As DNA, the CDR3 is TGTGCCAGCAGTCCAGGGACAACCTATGGCTACACCTTC.

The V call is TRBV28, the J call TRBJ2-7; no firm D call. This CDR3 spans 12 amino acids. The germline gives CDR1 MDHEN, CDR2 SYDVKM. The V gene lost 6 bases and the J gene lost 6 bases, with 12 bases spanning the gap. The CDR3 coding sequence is TGTGCCAGCAGCGAGATCCCCTCCGAGCAGTACTTC. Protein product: CASSEIPSEQYF.

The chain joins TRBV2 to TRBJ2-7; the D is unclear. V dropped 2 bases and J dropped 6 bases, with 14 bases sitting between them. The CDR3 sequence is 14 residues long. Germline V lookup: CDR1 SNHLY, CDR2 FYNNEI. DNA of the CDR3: TGTGCCAGCAGTGAAAGCACTCCTACGGGCGAGCAGTACTTC. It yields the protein CASSESTPTGEQYF.

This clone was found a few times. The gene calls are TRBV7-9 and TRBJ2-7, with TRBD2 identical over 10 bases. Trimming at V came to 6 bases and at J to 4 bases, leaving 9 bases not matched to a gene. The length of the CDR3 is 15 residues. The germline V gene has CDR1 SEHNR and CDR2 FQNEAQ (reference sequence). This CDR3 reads CASRRDELAGYEQYF. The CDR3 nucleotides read TGTGCCAGCAGACGGGATGAACTAGCGGGATACGAGCAGTACTTC.

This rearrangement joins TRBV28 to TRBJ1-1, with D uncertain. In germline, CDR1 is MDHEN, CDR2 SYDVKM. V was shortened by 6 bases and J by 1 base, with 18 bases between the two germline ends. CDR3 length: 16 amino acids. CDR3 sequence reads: CASSEWGGSSNTEAFF. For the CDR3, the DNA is TGTGCCAGCAGCGAGTGGGGAGGGAGCTCGAACACTGAAGCTTTCTTT.

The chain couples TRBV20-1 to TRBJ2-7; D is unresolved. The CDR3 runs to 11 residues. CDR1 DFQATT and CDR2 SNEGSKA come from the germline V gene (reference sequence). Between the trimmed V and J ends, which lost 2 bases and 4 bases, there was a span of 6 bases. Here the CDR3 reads CSARLLYEQYF. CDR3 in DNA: TGCAGTGCTAGACTCCTTTACGAGCAGTACTTC.

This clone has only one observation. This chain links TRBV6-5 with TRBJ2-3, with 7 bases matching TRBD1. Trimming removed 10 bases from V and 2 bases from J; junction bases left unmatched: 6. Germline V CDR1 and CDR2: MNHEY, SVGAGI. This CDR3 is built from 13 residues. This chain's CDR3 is CAIEGAFTDTQYF. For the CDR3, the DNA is TGTGCCATAGAGGGGGCTTTCACAGATACGCAGTATTTT.

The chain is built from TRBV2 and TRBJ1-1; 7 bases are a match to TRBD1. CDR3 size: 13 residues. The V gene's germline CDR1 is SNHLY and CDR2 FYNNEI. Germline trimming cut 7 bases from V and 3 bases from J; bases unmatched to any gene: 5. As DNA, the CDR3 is TGTGCCAGCATCCGGGACAGCGACACTGAAGCTTTCTTT. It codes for CASIRDSDTEAFF.

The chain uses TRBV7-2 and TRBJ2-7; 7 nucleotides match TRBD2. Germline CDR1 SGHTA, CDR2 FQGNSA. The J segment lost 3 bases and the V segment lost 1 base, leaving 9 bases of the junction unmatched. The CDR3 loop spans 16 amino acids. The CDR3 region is CASSLERASGFYEQYF. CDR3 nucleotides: TGTGCCAGCAGCTTAGAGCGGGCTAGCGGATTCTACGAGCAGTACTTC.

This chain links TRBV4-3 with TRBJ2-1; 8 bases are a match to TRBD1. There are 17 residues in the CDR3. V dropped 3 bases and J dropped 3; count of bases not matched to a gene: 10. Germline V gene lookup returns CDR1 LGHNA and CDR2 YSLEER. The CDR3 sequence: CASSQGQEITYYNEQFF. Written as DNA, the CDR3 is TGCGCCAGCAGCCAGGGACAGGAGATTACCTACTACAATGAGCAGTTCTTC.

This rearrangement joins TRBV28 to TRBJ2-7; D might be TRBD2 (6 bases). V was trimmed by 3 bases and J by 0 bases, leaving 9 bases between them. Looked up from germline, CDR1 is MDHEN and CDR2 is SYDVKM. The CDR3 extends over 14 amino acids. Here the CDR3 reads CASSFGGTSYEQYF. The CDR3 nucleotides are TGTGCCAGCAGTTTCGGCGGGACCTCCTACGAGCAGTACTTC.

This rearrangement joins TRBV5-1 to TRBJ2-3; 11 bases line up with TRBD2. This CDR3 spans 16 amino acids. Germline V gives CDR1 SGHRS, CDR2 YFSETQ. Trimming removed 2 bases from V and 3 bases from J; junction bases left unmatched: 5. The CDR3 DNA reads TGCGCCAGCAGCTTTGTCCTAGCGGGGGGAACAGATACGCAGTATTTT. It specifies CASSFVLAGGTDTQYF. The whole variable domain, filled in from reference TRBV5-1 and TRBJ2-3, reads KAGVTQTPRYLIKTRGQQVTLSCSPISGHRSVSWYQQTPGQGLQFLFEYFSETQRNKGNFPGRFSGRQFSNSRSEMNVSTLELGDSALYLCASSFVLAGGTDTQYFGPGTRLTVL.

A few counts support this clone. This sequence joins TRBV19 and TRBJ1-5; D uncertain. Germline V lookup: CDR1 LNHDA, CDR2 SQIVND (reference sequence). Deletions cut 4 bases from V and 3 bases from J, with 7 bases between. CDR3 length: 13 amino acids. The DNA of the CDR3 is TGTGCCAGTAGTACCCGGGACAATCAGCCCCAGCATTTT. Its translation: CASSTRDNQPQHF.

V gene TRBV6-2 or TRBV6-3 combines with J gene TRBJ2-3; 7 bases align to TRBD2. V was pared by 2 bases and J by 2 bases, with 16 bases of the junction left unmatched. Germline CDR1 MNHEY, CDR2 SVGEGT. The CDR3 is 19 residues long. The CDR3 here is CASSYPPRAGTLNTDTQYF. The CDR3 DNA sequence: TGTGCCAGCAGTTACCCCCCGAGAGCGGGGACTCTAAACACAGATACGCAGTATTTT.

As DNA, the CDR3 is TGCGCCAGCAGTGCGGCAGGGGCTGGAGCTTTCTTT. Amino acids: CASSAAGAGAFF. The rearrangement joins TRBV10-1 to TRBJ1-1; possibly TRBD1 for D (6 bases). V lost 4 bases and J 10 bases, leaving 13 bases between the germline ends. CDR3 length equals 12 residues. Germline assignment: CDR1 WNHNN and CDR2 SYGVQD (reference sequence).

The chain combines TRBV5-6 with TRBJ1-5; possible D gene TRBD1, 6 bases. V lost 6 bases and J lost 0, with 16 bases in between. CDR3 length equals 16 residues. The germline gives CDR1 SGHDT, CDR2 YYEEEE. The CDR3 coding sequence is TGTGCCAGCACCTTACAACGGACAGATAGCAATCAGCCCCAGCATTTT. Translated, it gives CASTLQRTDSNQPQHF.

The CDR3 DNA sequence: TGTGCCAGCAGTCAAGGACTAGCGGGCTCCTACAATGAGCAGTTCTTC. Protein sequence: CASSQGLAGSYNEQFF. This chain connects TRBV2 to TRBJ2-1, with 11 bases that match TRBD2. This CDR3 is built from 16 residues. V lost 5 bases to trimming and J lost 0 bases; unmatched junction nucleotides: 3. From germline, CDR1 is SNHLY and CDR2 FYNNEI.

CDR3 amino acids: CASSPTTGREQYF. The CDR3 bases are TGTGCCAGCTCACCGACAACAGGGCGCGAGCAGTACTTC. The chain joins TRBV18 to TRBJ2-7; perhaps TRBD1 as D (6 bases). V lost 3 bases and J 6 bases, leaving 12 bases between the germline ends. Germline V lookup: CDR1 KGHSH, CDR2 LQKENI. The length of the CDR3 is 13 residues.

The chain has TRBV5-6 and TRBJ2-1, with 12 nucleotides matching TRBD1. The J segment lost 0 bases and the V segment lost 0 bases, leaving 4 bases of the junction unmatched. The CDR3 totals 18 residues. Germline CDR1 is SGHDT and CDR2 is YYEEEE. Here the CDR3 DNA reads TGTGCCAGCAGCTTGGAAGGGACAGGGGGCCGCTCCTACAATGAGCAGTTCTTC. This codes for CASSLEGTGGRSYNEQFF.

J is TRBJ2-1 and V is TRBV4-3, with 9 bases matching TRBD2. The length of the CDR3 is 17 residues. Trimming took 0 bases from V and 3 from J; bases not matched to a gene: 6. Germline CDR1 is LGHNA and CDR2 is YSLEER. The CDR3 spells CASSQDMAGGDYNEQFF. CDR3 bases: TGCGCCAGCAGCCAAGATATGGCGGGAGGGGACTACAATGAGCAGTTCTTC.

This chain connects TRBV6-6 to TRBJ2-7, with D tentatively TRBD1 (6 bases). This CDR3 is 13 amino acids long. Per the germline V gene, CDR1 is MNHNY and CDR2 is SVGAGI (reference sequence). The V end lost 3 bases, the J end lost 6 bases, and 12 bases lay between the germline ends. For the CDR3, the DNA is TGTGCCAGCAGTTATACAAGGGGGTCCGAGCAGTACTTC. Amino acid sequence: CASSYTRGSEQYF.

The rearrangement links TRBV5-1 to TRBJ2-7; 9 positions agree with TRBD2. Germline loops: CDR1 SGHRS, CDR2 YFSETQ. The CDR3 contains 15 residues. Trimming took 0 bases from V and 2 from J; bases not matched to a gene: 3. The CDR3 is CASSLGTSATYEQYF. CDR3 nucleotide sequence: TGCGCCAGCAGCTTGGGGACTAGCGCCACCTACGAGCAGTACTTC.

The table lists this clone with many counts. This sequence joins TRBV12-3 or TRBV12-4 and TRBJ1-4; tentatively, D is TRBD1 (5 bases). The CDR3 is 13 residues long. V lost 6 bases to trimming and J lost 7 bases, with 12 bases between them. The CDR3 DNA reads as TGTGCCAGCAGCCCGGGACTCGGTGAAAAACTGTTTTTT. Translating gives CASSPGLGEKLFF.

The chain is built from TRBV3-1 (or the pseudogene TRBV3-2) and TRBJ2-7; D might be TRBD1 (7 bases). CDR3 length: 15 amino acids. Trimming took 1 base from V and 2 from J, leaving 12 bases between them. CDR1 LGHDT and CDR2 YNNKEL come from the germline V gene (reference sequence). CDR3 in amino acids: CASSQAQGGTYEQYF. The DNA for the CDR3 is TGTGCCAGCAGCCAAGCGCAGGGGGGAACCTACGAGCAGTACTTC.

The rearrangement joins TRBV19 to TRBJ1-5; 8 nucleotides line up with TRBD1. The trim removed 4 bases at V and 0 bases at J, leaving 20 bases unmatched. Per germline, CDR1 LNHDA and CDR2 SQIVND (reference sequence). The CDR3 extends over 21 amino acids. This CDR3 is CASSRSIVGQEPYYSNQPQHF. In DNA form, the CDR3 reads TGTGCCAGTAGTAGATCCATCGTGGGACAGGAGCCTTACTATAGCAATCAGCCCCAGCATTTT.

The CDR3 reads CASSKPSGTYNEQFF. The CDR3 bases are TGTGCCAGTAGTAAGCCTAGCGGGACCTACAATGAGCAGTTCTTC. This chain joins TRBV19 and TRBJ2-1; 9 nucleotides match TRBD2. The CDR3 contains 15 residues. Looked up from germline, CDR1 is LNHDA and CDR2 is SQIVND (reference sequence). The J segment lost 2 bases and the V segment lost 4 bases, leaving 3 bases of the junction unmatched.